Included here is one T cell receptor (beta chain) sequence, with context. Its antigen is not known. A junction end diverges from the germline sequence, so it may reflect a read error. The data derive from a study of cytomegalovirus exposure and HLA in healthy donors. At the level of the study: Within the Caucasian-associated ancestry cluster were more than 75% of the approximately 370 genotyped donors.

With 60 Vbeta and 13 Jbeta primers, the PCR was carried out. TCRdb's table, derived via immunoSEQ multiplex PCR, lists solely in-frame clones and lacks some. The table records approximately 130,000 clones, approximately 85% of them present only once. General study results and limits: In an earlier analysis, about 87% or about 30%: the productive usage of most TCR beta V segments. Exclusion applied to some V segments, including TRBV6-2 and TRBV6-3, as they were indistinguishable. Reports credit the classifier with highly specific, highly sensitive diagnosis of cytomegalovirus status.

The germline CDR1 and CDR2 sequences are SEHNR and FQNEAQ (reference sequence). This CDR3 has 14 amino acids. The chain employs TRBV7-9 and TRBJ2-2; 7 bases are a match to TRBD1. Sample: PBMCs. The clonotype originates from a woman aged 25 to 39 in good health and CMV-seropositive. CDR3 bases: TGTTCCAGCAGCTCACGAGGGGGCGCCGGGGAGCTGTTTTTT. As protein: CSSSSRGGAGELFF.